The entry that follows covers one T cell receptor beta chain sequence. This entry belongs to a study of T cell responses to AZD1222 COVID-19 vaccine. Some clones are missing from TCRdb's copy, which holds only in-frame ones; the method was immunoSEQ multiplex PCR. The repertoire holds about 100,000 clones, with 87% as singletons. V gave up 3 bases and J gave up 9 bases, with 14 bases separating them. Germline CDR1 and CDR2: SGHTA and FQGNSA. This CDR3 has 13 amino acids. The receptor was derived from an adult in good health. The J gene is TRBJ2-5, the V gene TRBV7-2; no reliable D call. This specimen was peripheral blood, taken on day 0 of MenACWY control vaccination. CDR3 amino acids: CASSLGSSEAQYF. The CDR3 DNA follows: TGTGCCAGCAGCTTGGGATCCTCCGAGGCCCAGTACTTC.